One and the same sample provided the 14 T cell receptor beta chains below, sequenced in a study. TCRdb re-called the RT-PCR reads with MiXCR, one entry per CDR3 protein. The sample carries almost 700,000 distinct CDR3 sequences, 12% to 15% recorded once. The sequenced sample consisted of memory CD4+ T cells from blood. The origin of the receptors is a female donor in good health, serving as a healthy control.

This clonotype has only a few counts. This chain connects TRBV12-3 or TRBV12-4 to TRBJ1-1; D unresolved. This CDR3 comprises 10 residues. Trimming cost V 6 bases and J 11 bases, with 10 bases left between them. CDR3 in DNA: TGTGCCAGCAGGGAGGGTGGGGCTTTCTTT. Its protein product is CASREGGAFF.

This clonotype was seen many times. V is TRBV7-2 and J is TRBJ2-3; 9 nucleotides align to TRBD1. The CDR3 extends over 15 amino acids. Germline V lookup: CDR1 SGHTA, CDR2 FQGNSA. The V segment lost 4 bases and the J segment 2 bases; nucleotides outside the gene matches: 4. CDR3 protein: CASSSRDRDTDTQYF. CDR3 coding DNA: TGTGCCAGCAGCTCCCGGGACAGGGACACAGATACGCAGTATTTT. Together with reference TRBV7-2 and TRBJ2-3, the CDR3 gives the full variable domain: GAGVSQSPSNKVTEKGKDVELRCDPISGHTALYWYRQSLGQGLEFLIYFQGNSAPDKSGLPSDRFSAERTGGSVSTLTIQRTQQEDSAVYLCASSSRDRDTDTQYFGPGTRLTVL.

This clonotype was recorded a few times. The chain joins TRBV12-3 or TRBV12-4 to TRBJ1-1; no clear D gene. This CDR3 comprises 13 residues. The V and J ends lost 8 bases and 1 base respectively, with 11 bases between them. The CDR3 loop reads CASRITQNTEAFF. The DNA for the CDR3 is TGTGCCAGCCGAATCACACAGAACACTGAAGCTTTCTTT.

This clonotype was detected ten times or more. Sequence at one end of the junction differs from germline and may be a read error. The chain joins TRBV5-1 to TRBJ2-7; a weak D match, TRBD1 (6 bases). This CDR3 comprises 12 residues. The germline CDR1 and CDR2 sequences are SGHRS and YFSETQ. CDR3 coding DNA: TGTGCCAGCAGTTTGCAGGGGCGCGAGCAGTACTTC. It encodes CASSLQGREQYF.

This clonotype was counted between two and nine times. This sequence joins TRBV11-2 and TRBJ2-7; no reliable D call. The germline CDR1 and CDR2 sequences are SGHAT and FQNNGV. The CDR3 loop spans 15 amino acids. The V and J ends lost 3 bases and 0 bases respectively, with 12 bases between them. The CDR3 is CASSFLLPGSYEQYF. In DNA, the CDR3 is TGTGCCAGCAGCTTCCTCCTGCCAGGCTCCTACGAGCAGTACTTC.

The sample holds a few counts of this clonotype. The V and J genes are TRBV12-3 or TRBV12-4 and TRBJ2-7; 12 positions match TRBD1. Unmatched junction bases numbered 8, after V lost 1 base and J lost 7 bases. The CDR3 loop spans 16 amino acids. CDR3 nucleotide sequence: TGTGCCAGCAGTTTAGTCGGTGGGACAGGGGGCAAAGAGCAGTACTTC. This codes for CASSLVGGTGGKEQYF.

This clonotype was picked up many times. DNA for the CDR3: TGCGGGGCGGAGGCTAGGATGAGGGCCGACGAGCAGTTCTTC. As protein: CGAEARMRADEQFF. The chain joins TRBV20-1 to TRBJ2-1; D may be TRBD1 or TRBD2 (5 bases each). CDR3 size: 14 residues. Per the germline V gene, CDR1 is DFQATT and CDR2 is SNEGSKA (reference sequence).

This clonotype was seen many times. The chain joins TRBV5-1 to TRBJ2-1; possibly TRBD1 for D (5 bases). This CDR3 has 13 amino acids. CDR1 and CDR2 (germline): SGHRS, YFSETQ. Trimming cost V 5 bases and J 4 bases, with 10 bases left between them. The CDR3 DNA follows: TGCGCCAGCAGTAACCAGGGTTACAATGAGCAGTTCTTC. Translation gives CASSNQGYNEQFF. The full variable domain, its missing parts supplied by reference TRBV5-1 and TRBJ2-1, is KAGVTQTPRYLIKTRGQQVTLSCSPISGHRSVSWYQQTPGQGLQFLFEYFSETQRNKGNFPGRFSGRQFSNSRSEMNVSTLELGDSALYLCASSNQGYNEQFFGPGTRLTVL.

V usage is TRBV7-2 and J usage is TRBJ2-7; D not certain. V lost 4 bases, J lost 6 bases, and 16 bases lay in between. Germline-derived CDR1 and CDR2 are SGHTA and FQGNSA. The CDR3 spans 14 residues. The CDR3 region has the DNA TGTGCCAGCAGCTCGGTGGGTTGGGGTGGCGAGCAGTACTTC. It specifies CASSSVGWGGEQYF.

The gene calls are TRBV4-2 and TRBJ1-1; D call uncertain. Between the trimmed V and J ends, which lost 4 bases and 0 bases, there was a span of 12 bases. This CDR3 region has 15 residues. CDR1 and CDR2 (germline): LGHNA, YNFKEQ. The CDR3 DNA reads TGTGCCAGCAGCCCAACAGACAAGGTGAACACTGAAGCTTTCTTT. It specifies CASSPTDKVNTEAFF.

The chain carries TRBV6-2 or TRBV6-3 and TRBJ2-5; no definite D call. Trimming took off 7 bases at V and 0 bases at J, with 6 bases between the two ends. CDR3 length: 12 residues. Germline values: CDR1 MNHEY, CDR2 SVGEGT. CDR3 sequence reads: CASNRHQETQYF. For the CDR3, the DNA is TGTGCCAGCAATCGCCACCAAGAGACCCAGTACTTC.

This clonotype was found a few times. The chain employs TRBV4-2 and TRBJ2-1; possibly TRBD2 for D (6 bases). Trimming took 3 bases from V and 5 from J, leaving 14 bases between them. Germline CDR1 is LGHNA and CDR2 is YNFKEQ. The CDR3 runs to 15 residues. The DNA for the CDR3 is TGTGCCAGCAGCCAGGGGGGAAACCCTAACAATGAGCAGTTCTTC. It translates to CASSQGGNPNNEQFF.

The J gene is TRBJ1-1, the V gene TRBV12-3 or TRBV12-4; TRBD1 might be the D (5 bases). The CDR3 covers 13 residues. Trimming removed 6 bases at V and 4 bases at J, with 12 bases between. The CDR3 DNA follows: TGTGCCAGCAGATTCAGCGGGGGCACTGAAGCTTTCTTT. Its protein product is CASRFSGGTEAFF.

This clonotype was recorded many times. This sequence joins TRBV5-1 and TRBJ2-5, with a weak D call TRBD1 (6 bases). V lost 4 bases, J lost 4 bases, and 17 bases lay in between. CDR3 length: 15 amino acids. The germline CDR1 and CDR2 sequences are SGHRS and YFSETQ. Here the CDR3 reads CASSRGQSARETQYF. In DNA, the CDR3 is TGCGCCAGCAGCCGAGGACAGTCCGCCCGAGAGACCCAGTACTTC.